This T cell receptor beta chain is from a study of Ad26.COV2.S vaccination and SARS-CoV-2 variants. Germline CDR1 reads LNHDA; CDR2 reads SQIVND (reference sequence). V lost 6 bases and J lost 13; bases outside the gene matches: 10. The CDR3 is 14 amino acids. Whole-study results and caveats: Reported post-vaccination CD8+ and CD4+ T cell responses to spike showed substantial breadth.

Some clones are missing from TCRdb's copy, which holds only in-frame ones; the method was immunoSEQ multiplex PCR. The sample includes 350,000 to 450,000 clones, roughly nine tenths of them seen just once. This clone has a single count. Antigen: not known. Sequenced material: peripheral blood, taken after recovery from COVID-19. The origin of this receptor is a human donor who had recovered from COVID-19. The V gene is TRBV19, the J gene TRBJ2-6; TRBD1 matches at 9 bases. The CDR3 protein is CASSWGQGSLVLTF. The CDR3 DNA is TGTGCCAGTAGCTGGGGACAGGGAAGTTTAGTCCTGACTTTC. The full variable domain, its missing parts supplied by reference TRBV19 and TRBJ2-6, is DGGITQSPKYLFRKEGQNVTLSCEQNLNHDAMYWYRQDPGQGLRLIYYSQIVNDFQKGDIAEGYSVSREKKESFPLTVTSAQKNPTAFYLCASSWGQGSLVLTFGAGSRLTVL.